This entry describes one TCR beta chain. The V and J ends lost 4 bases and 6 bases, in that order; junction bases with no gene match: 4. The CDR3 covers 13 residues. Germline assignment: CDR1 LNHDA and CDR2 SQIVND (reference sequence). These data are taken from a study of T cell changes during pregnancy in multiple sclerosis. The data were produced by immunoSEQ multiplex PCR, yet TCRdb's version contains in-frame clones alone and is incomplete. The table shows approximately 49,000 clones, with roughly 92% occurring only once. The receptor was isolated from a female donor with multiple sclerosis, enrolled in a pregnancy study. This specimen was peripheral blood, taken after pregnancy. The chain combines TRBV19 with TRBJ2-3; 7 nucleotides match TRBD1. The CDR3 bases are TGTGCCAGTAGTACCAGGGGGTGGGATACGCAGTATTTT. Translation gives CASSTRGWDTQYF.